These 29 T cell receptor beta chains originate from one sample sequenced in a study of post-analysis software for immune sequencing data. Overall study results and limits: Included in a set of roughly five TRBV segments more frequent in patients than controls were TRBV5-6, TRBV5-1 and TRBV20-1.

These TCRs are of unknown antigen specificity. Unique molecular identifiers were carried by the TCR beta cDNA libraries. TCRdb processed the PCR reads anew with MiXCR; each CDR3 protein has one entry. Of about 540,000 distinct CDR3 sequences in the sample, around a third were seen once. Sequencing was performed on blood. These receptor sequences come from a girl aged 2 to 17 with multiple sclerosis.

This clonotype was detected only once. V gene TRBV5-1 combines with J gene TRBJ1-6; 9 nucleotides line up with TRBD1. Germline V CDR1 and CDR2: SGHRS, YFSETQ. V lost 4 bases and J lost 10; bases outside the gene matches: 6. The CDR3 has 14 residues. The CDR3: CASSPETGGSPLHF. CDR3 nucleotide sequence: TGCGCCAGCAGCCCTGAGACAGGGGGATCACCCCTCCACTTT.

This chain links TRBV29-1 with TRBJ1-5; the D is unclear. V lost 4 bases, J lost 5 bases, and 9 bases lay in between. This CDR3 comprises 12 residues. The germline gives CDR1 SQVTM, CDR2 ANQGSEA. The chain's CDR3 is CSVGFGDQPQHF. CDR3 sequence (DNA): TGCAGCGTTGGTTTTGGAGATCAGCCCCAGCATTTT.

This clonotype has only a few counts. The chain couples TRBV5-1 to TRBJ2-3, with D possibly called TRBD1 or TRBD2 (6 bases each). The CDR3 covers 16 residues. Germline V lookup: CDR1 SGHRS, CDR2 YFSETQ. The ends were cut back, 2 bases at V and 2 bases at J, with 15 bases in the middle. CDR3 loop: CASSFGGDYFTDTQYF. The CDR3 DNA sequence: TGCGCCAGCAGCTTCGGGGGCGATTATTTCACAGATACGCAGTATTTT.

The rearrangement links TRBV7-9 to TRBJ2-5; 8 bases align to TRBD2. The V and J ends lost 6 bases and 2 bases, in that order; junction bases with no gene match: 8. CDR1 SEHNR and CDR2 FQNEAQ come from the germline V gene (reference sequence). The CDR3 extends over 15 amino acids. CDR3 sequence (DNA): TGTGCCAGCAGGACCCGGGGGGGGTCACAAGAGACCCAGTACTTC. Translated, it gives CASRTRGGSQETQYF. Based on the CDR3 plus reference TRBV7-9 and TRBJ2-5, the full variable domain is DTGVSQNPRHKITKRGQNVTFRCDPISEHNRLYWYRQTLGQGPEFLTYFQNEAQLEKSRLLSDRFSAERPKGSFSTLEIQRTEQGDSAMYLCASRTRGGSQETQYFGPGTRLLVL.

The rearrangement joins TRBV12-3 or TRBV12-4 to TRBJ2-1; tentatively, D is TRBD1 (6 bases). Trimming left V 5 bases short and J 2 bases short, with 16 bases between. The CDR3 spans 16 residues. The chain's CDR3 is CASSLDRTAAYNEQFF. The CDR3 DNA follows: TGTGCCAGCAGTCTTGACAGGACCGCTGCCTACAATGAGCAGTTCTTC.

The V and J genes are TRBV29-1 and TRBJ1-5, with 7 bases identical to TRBD1. Germline lookup yields CDR1 SQVTM and CDR2 ANQGSEA. This CDR3 region has 13 residues. J gave up 5 bases and V 7 bases, and 8 bases lay outside the gene matches. The DNA for the CDR3 is TGCAGCGGGACCACAGGGGTGGATCAGCCCCAGCATTTT. Amino acids: CSGTTGVDQPQHF.

Only a few counts were recorded for this clonotype. The J gene is TRBJ2-1, the V gene TRBV7-2; 7 nucleotides line up with TRBD2. The CDR3 runs 17 residues. Germline V gene lookup returns CDR1 SGHTA and CDR2 FQGNSA. Trimming removed 4 bases from V and 1 base from J; junction bases left unmatched: 10. DNA of the CDR3: TGTGCCAGCAGCTCCCCCGGATGGCGGGAGTCCTACAATGAGCAGTTCTTC. It is translated as CASSSPGWRESYNEQFF.

The count of this clonotype is one. The chain has TRBV6-6 and TRBJ1-6; D possibly corresponds to TRBD1 (5 bases). The V and J ends lost 7 bases and 8 bases respectively, with 15 bases between them. The CDR3 extends over 14 amino acids. CDR1 is MNHNY and CDR2 is SVGAGI in the germline V gene (reference sequence). The CDR3 here is CASTYRGGYSPLHF. The CDR3 bases are TGTGCCAGCACCTACCGCGGGGGGTATTCACCCCTCCACTTT.

The chain employs TRBV9 and TRBJ2-7, with D tentatively TRBD1 (6 bases). Trimming left V 2 bases short and J 7 bases short, with 22 bases between. The germline CDR1 and CDR2 sequences are SGDLS and YYNGEE. CDR3 length: 16 residues. CDR3 DNA: TGTGCCAGCAGCGTCCATACTTGGACAGAGAGATCAGAGCAGTACTTC. As protein: CASSVHTWTERSEQYF.

This clonotype was counted between two and nine times. The gene calls are TRBV5-1 and TRBJ2-7; 8 nucleotides match TRBD1. The germline CDR1 and CDR2 sequences are SGHRS and YFSETQ. V lost 3 bases and J lost 2; bases outside the gene matches: 10. CDR3 length: 16 residues. The CDR3 protein is CASSSAPGTGAYEQYF. CDR3 nucleotides: TGCGCCAGCAGCTCGGCTCCCGGGACAGGAGCCTACGAGCAGTACTTC.

This clonotype was detected only a few times. The rearrangement joins TRBV28 to TRBJ2-3; TRBD2 might be the D (7 bases). The CDR3 has 15 residues. From germline, CDR1 is MDHEN and CDR2 SYDVKM. The ends were cut back, 5 bases at V and 6 bases at J, with 18 bases in the middle. The CDR3 region is CASSTTRGGDDTQYF. CDR3 nucleotides: TGTGCCAGCAGTACGACGAGGGGGGGGGATGATACGCAGTATTTT.

In regard to this clonotype: A read error may account for a junction end that differs from germline. The J gene is TRBJ1-1, the V gene TRBV7-2; no reliable D call. Germline assignment: CDR1 SGHTA and CDR2 FQGNSA. The CDR3 has 14 residues. This chain's CDR3 is CAGSSSGLNTEAFF. CDR3 DNA sequence: TGTGCCGGCAGCTCCTCTGGGTTAAACACTGAAGCTTTCTTT.

This chain connects TRBV12-3 or TRBV12-4 to TRBJ1-2, with D tentatively TRBD1 (6 bases). This CDR3 contains 12 residues. Trimming cost V 7 bases and J 4 bases, with 10 bases left between them. CDR3 DNA sequence: TGTGCCAGCACCTCAGGGGCCTATGGCTACACCTTC. Translation gives CASTSGAYGYTF.

V and J are TRBV20-1 and TRBJ2-1; no firm D call. V shed 1 base and J shed 3 bases, with 7 bases lying between them. This CDR3 region has 13 residues. The germline V gene has CDR1 DFQATT and CDR2 SNEGSKA (reference sequence). The CDR3 sequence: CSARAILYNEQFF. CDR3 in DNA: TGCAGTGCTAGAGCAATCCTCTACAATGAGCAGTTCTTC.

The chain carries TRBV20-1 and TRBJ1-6; weak D call: TRBD1 (6 bases). There are 14 residues in the CDR3. Germline V gene sequence: CDR1 DFQATT, CDR2 SNEGSKA (reference sequence). The germline V and J ends were trimmed by 5 bases and 7 bases, with 15 bases remaining between them. The CDR3 DNA sequence: TGCAGTGCTCGAATGACAGGAGACAATTCACCCCTCCACTTT. As protein: CSARMTGDNSPLHF.

The chain carries TRBV6-5 and TRBJ2-7; D remains ambiguous. Germline-derived CDR1 and CDR2 are MNHEY and SVGAGI. Trimming removed 7 bases from V and 2 bases from J, with 6 bases in between. The CDR3 loop spans 11 amino acids. The CDR3 region is CASKRAYEQYF. CDR3 nucleotides: TGTGCCAGCAAACGGGCCTACGAGCAGTACTTC.

This clonotype was seen more than once but under ten times. This sequence joins TRBV4-2 and TRBJ2-3, with D unclear. Germline assignment: CDR1 LGHNA and CDR2 YNFKEQ. The CDR3 totals 19 residues. Trimming removed 0 bases at V and 2 bases at J, with 21 bases between. The CDR3 DNA reads as TGTGCCAGCAGCCAAGATATGGGCCCAACCTCGACTTTCACAGATACGCAGTATTTT. Protein sequence: CASSQDMGPTSTFTDTQYF.

This clonotype was picked up a small number of times. It may be a read error: a sequence one base away is much more abundant. V usage is TRBV29-1 and J usage is TRBJ2-7; 8 nucleotides agree with TRBD1. V lost 1 base and J lost 7; bases outside the gene matches: 6. CDR1 is SQVTM, CDR2 ANQGSEA, per germline. The CDR3 contains 13 residues. CDR3 nucleotide sequence: TGCAGCGTTGAAGGGACAGGGTTAAATGAGCAGTACTTC. Translation: CSVEGTGLNEQYF.

The chain uses TRBV6-6 and TRBJ2-1; 10 nucleotides agree with TRBD1. Germline lookup yields CDR1 MNHNY and CDR2 SVGAGI (reference sequence). There are 15 residues in the CDR3. Losses at the gene ends were 0 bases for V and 8 bases for J; bases not matched to a gene: 4. CDR3: CASSYSRDRGDEQFF. As DNA, the CDR3 is TGTGCCAGCAGTTACTCACGGGACAGGGGAGATGAGCAGTTCTTC.

A few counts support this clonotype. This rearrangement joins TRBV12-3 or TRBV12-4 to TRBJ1-1; D ambiguous. V was trimmed by 6 bases and J by 4 bases, leaving 15 bases between them. This CDR3 is 14 amino acids long. The CDR3 DNA reads as TGTGCCAGCAGGCGGTGGTCCCAGCGCACTGAAGCTTTCTTT. Translated: CASRRWSQRTEAFF.

This chain uses TRBV20-1 with TRBJ1-5, with TRBD1 matching 7 bases. CDR1 and CDR2 (germline): DFQATT, SNEGSKA (reference sequence). The CDR3 is 13 amino acids. Trimming removed 5 bases from V and 6 bases from J; junction bases left unmatched: 7. The CDR3 reads CSASRQGSQPQHF. The CDR3 DNA reads as TGCAGTGCTTCCCGACAGGGTAGTCAGCCCCAGCATTTT.

The rearrangement uses TRBV21-1 and TRBJ2-1; TRBD1 is the table's D call, not checked against the DNA. TRBV21-1 is described as a pseudogene. This CDR3 is 18 amino acids long. Here the CDR3 DNA reads TGTGCCAGCAGCAAGGACAGGGAAGAGGAGTCGCCATACAATGAGCAGTTCTTC. It translates to CASSKDREEESPYNEQFF.

This chain joins TRBV10-2 and TRBJ1-1; TRBD1 might be the D (5 bases). V lost 6 bases and J 0 bases, leaving 8 bases between the germline ends. Germline V gene sequence: CDR1 WSHSY, CDR2 SAAADI. This CDR3 has 13 amino acids. The CDR3 sequence: CASRKGLNTEAFF. Written as DNA, the CDR3 is TGCGCCAGCAGAAAGGGGTTGAACACTGAAGCTTTCTTT.

In this sample, this clonotype turned up a few times. The chain employs TRBV20-1 and TRBJ1-2, with D unresolved. Germline CDR1 reads DFQATT; CDR2 reads SNEGSKA (reference sequence). Trimming pared 1 base from V and 1 base from J, leaving 19 bases between. This CDR3 comprises 17 residues. CDR3 coding DNA: TGCAGTGCTAGAGCAAATACTCGACGGATCGGTAACTATGGCTACACCTTC. Translating gives CSARANTRRIGNYGYTF.

The rearrangement uses TRBV11-2 and TRBJ2-7; unclear D gene. With 5 bases removed from V and 4 bases from J, the gap between germline ends came to 12 bases. CDR1 is SGHAT and CDR2 is FQNNGV in the germline V gene. The CDR3 has 13 residues. The CDR3 region is CASSRSLDYEQYF. The CDR3 nucleotides are TGTGCCAGCAGCAGGAGCCTAGATTACGAGCAGTACTTC.

This clonotype was seen once. Relative to the germline gene, one junction end is altered; a read error may explain this. The rearrangement links TRBV7-2 to TRBJ2-5; TRBD2 matches at 7 bases. From germline, CDR1 is SGHTA and CDR2 FQGNSA. This CDR3 has 15 residues. The CDR3: CAGSRGSGYQETQYF. CDR3 nucleotides: TGTGCCGGCAGCCGCGGTAGCGGGTACCAAGAGACCCAGTACTTC.

As regards this clonotype: Relative to the germline gene, one junction end is altered; a read error may explain this. The chain combines TRBV3-1 with TRBJ2-5, with a possible D match to TRBD2 (5 bases). Germline CDR1 and CDR2: LGHDT and YNNKEL (reference sequence). The CDR3 sequence is 12 residues long. DNA of the CDR3: TGTGCCAGCAGCCAAGATGGGTCTCGAGGGCACTTC. Protein sequence: CASSQDGSRGHF.

The chain recombines TRBV5-4 with TRBJ1-2; no clear D gene. Germline V gene sequence: CDR1 SGHNT, CDR2 YYREEE (reference sequence). Trimming removed 4 bases at V and 4 bases at J, with 14 bases between. This CDR3 comprises 14 residues. The DNA of the CDR3 is TGTGCCAGCAGCGCTCCGTCTTATGGCTATGGCTACACCTTC. It specifies CASSAPSYGYGYTF. The variable domain in full, completed from reference TRBV5-4 and TRBJ1-2, reads ETGVTQSPTHLIKTRGQQVTLRCSSQSGHNTVSWYQQALGQGPQFIFQYYREEENGRGNFPPRFSGLQFPNYSSELNVNALELDDSALYLCASSAPSYGYGYTFGSGTRLTVV.

CDR3 in amino acids: CASSQDIGGSWGYTF. CDR3 bases: TGTGCCAGCAGCCAAGATATCGGGGGATCATGGGGCTACACCTTC. This sequence joins TRBV4-2 and TRBJ1-2, with D possibly being TRBD1 (5 bases). The germline gives CDR1 LGHNA, CDR2 YNFKEQ. CDR3 length equals 15 residues. Trimming removed 0 bases at V and 8 bases at J, with 16 bases between.